This T cell receptor (beta chain) was identified in a study of blood T cell repertoires in COVID-19. Germline lookup yields CDR1 SGHRS and CDR2 YFSETQ. The CDR3 length is 15 residues. V shed 0 bases and J shed 6 bases, with 10 bases lying between them. Using immunoSEQ multiplex PCR, the repertoire was profiled, and TCRdb retains in-frame clones only, with some absent. This sample has more than 140,000 clones, with about 82% found just once. This receptor was obtained from a woman aged 60 to 75 with acute or convalescent COVID-19. The specimen sequenced was peripheral blood. The chain combines TRBV5-1 with TRBJ1-6; a weak D match, TRBD1 (5 bases). CDR3: CASSLAPQGNSPLHF. CDR3 nucleotides: TGCGCCAGCAGCTTGGCCCCCCAGGGTAATTCACCCCTCCACTTT.